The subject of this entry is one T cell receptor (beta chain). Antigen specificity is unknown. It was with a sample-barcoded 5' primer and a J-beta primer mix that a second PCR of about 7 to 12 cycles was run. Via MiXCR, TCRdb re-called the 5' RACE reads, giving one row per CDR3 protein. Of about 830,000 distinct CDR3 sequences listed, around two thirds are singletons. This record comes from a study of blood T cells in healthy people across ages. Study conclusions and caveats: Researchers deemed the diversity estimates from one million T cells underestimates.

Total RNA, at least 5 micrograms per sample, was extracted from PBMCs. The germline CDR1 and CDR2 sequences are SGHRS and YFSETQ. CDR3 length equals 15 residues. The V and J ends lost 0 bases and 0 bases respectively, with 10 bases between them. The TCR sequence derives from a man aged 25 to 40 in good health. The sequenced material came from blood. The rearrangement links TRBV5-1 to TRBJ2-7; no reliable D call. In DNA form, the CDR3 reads TGCGCCAGCAGCTTGGTCGGACCGCACTCCTACGAGCAGTACTTC. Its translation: CASSLVGPHSYEQYF.